This passage covers 26 T cell receptor beta chains from one sample sequenced in a study of response to subunit inactivated influenza vaccine. Via MiXCR, TCRdb re-called the RT-PCR reads, giving one row per CDR3 protein. Of roughly 650,000 distinct CDR3 sequences detected, roughly 14% appear once; the ten largest clones hold roughly 11%. The specimen was PBMCs from blood, collected 11 to 12 days after vaccination. These receptors came from a man in his fifties or sixties who received an inactivated influenza vaccine.

This clonotype was counted a few times. The rearrangement joins TRBV27 to TRBJ2-7; the match to TRBD2 covers 9 bases. From germline, CDR1 is MNHEY and CDR2 SMNVEV (reference sequence). The CDR3 totals 15 residues. With 5 bases clipped from V and 2 bases from J, the junction kept 7 bases outside the gene matches. The chain's CDR3 is CASSPSGLAAYEQYF. CDR3 DNA: TGTGCCAGCAGTCCCTCGGGACTAGCAGCCTACGAGCAGTACTTC.

A few counts support this clonotype. The chain links TRBV10-3 to TRBJ2-5; perhaps TRBD2 as D (6 bases). Germline CDR1 reads ENHRY; CDR2 reads SYGVKD. This CDR3 contains 17 residues. V was clipped by 0 bases and J by 1 base, with 15 bases between them. The CDR3 DNA reads as TGTGCCATCAGTGAGTCGAAGGGAAGTAGCGGCCAAGAGACCCAGTACTTC. Amino acid sequence: CAISESKGSSGQETQYF.

This clonotype has a handful of counts. This chain connects TRBV5-1 to TRBJ1-1; no definite D call. Germline V gives CDR1 SGHRS, CDR2 YFSETQ. Trimming left V 0 bases short and J 3 bases short, with 12 bases between. The CDR3 has 15 residues. CDR3: CASSLGEGRHTEAFF. The CDR3, as DNA: TGCGCCAGCAGCTTGGGCGAAGGACGGCACACTGAAGCTTTCTTT.

This clonotype has only a few counts. The rearrangement joins TRBV29-1 to TRBJ2-3, with D possibly called TRBD1 or TRBD2 (6 bases each). Germline CDR1 reads SQVTM; CDR2 reads ANQGSEA. The CDR3 has 13 amino acids. Trimming took off 3 bases at V and 3 bases at J, with 10 bases between the two ends. The CDR3 loop reads CSVDQGRTDTQYF. In DNA, the CDR3 is TGCAGCGTTGATCAGGGGAGGACAGATACGCAGTATTTT.

The V and J genes are TRBV24-1 and TRBJ2-7; D is unresolved. Germline V CDR1 and CDR2: KGHDR, SFDVKD. This CDR3 is 11 amino acids long. V was pared by 2 bases and J by 9 bases, with 7 bases between. CDR3 nucleotide sequence: TGTGCCACCAGTGATTACGTTGGGCAGTACTTC. Translating it yields CATSDYVGQYF.

This chain links TRBV27 with TRBJ2-7, with D maybe TRBD2 (5 bases). The germline CDR1 and CDR2 sequences are MNHEY and SMNVEV (reference sequence). Deletions cut 6 bases from V and 6 bases from J, with 18 bases between. The CDR3 has 14 residues. CDR3 protein: CASRPSGWKAEQYF. The CDR3 DNA reads TGTGCCAGCAGGCCATCGGGGTGGAAGGCCGAGCAGTACTTC.

This clonotype has more than one count but fewer than ten. The chain recombines TRBV21-1 with TRBJ2-7; the tabulated D call, TRBD2, remains unverified against the DNA. TRBV21-1 is marked as a pseudogene. This CDR3 is built from 16 residues. Here the CDR3 reads CASSKEGTKRRYEQYF. The CDR3 nucleotides read TGTGCCAGCAGCAAAGAAGGGACTAAGAGGAGGTACGAGCAGTACTTC.

This clonotype was detected only a few times. At one end, the junction sequence differs from germline, possibly due to a read error. The V gene is TRBV20-1, the J gene TRBJ2-5, with 9 bases that match TRBD1. This CDR3 is built from 15 residues. CDR1 DFQATT and CDR2 SNEGSKA come from the germline V gene (reference sequence). This chain's CDR3 is CSARDPPQGATGWHF. CDR3 bases: TGCAGTGCTAGAGATCCTCCACAGGGGGCAACCGGATGGCACTTC.

This clonotype was recorded at least ten times. The gene calls are TRBV6-2 or TRBV6-3 and TRBJ2-3, with D unclear. The V end was cut by 5 bases, the J end by 6 bases, with 15 bases between. Germline V gene sequence: CDR1 MNHEY, CDR2 SVGEGT. The CDR3 length is 14 residues. The CDR3 sequence is CASSTFITGDTQYF. The CDR3 nucleotides read TGTGCCAGCAGTACCTTCATAACCGGCGATACGCAGTATTTT.

The gene calls are TRBV7-3 and TRBJ2-2; a possible D gene is TRBD2 (5 bases). Germline V CDR1 and CDR2: SGHTA, FQGTGA. CDR3 length: 15 amino acids. Trimming removed 0 bases from V and 7 bases from J, with 12 bases in between. This chain's CDR3 is CASSLTPGLGGELFF. CDR3 sequence (DNA): TGTGCCAGCAGCTTAACCCCCGGACTGGGCGGGGAGCTGTTTTTT.

The chain has TRBV4-3 and TRBJ2-3; D is uncertain. V lost 0 bases to trimming and J lost 3 bases, with 13 bases between them. This CDR3 is 16 amino acids long. Germline assignment: CDR1 LGHNA and CDR2 YSLEER. Here the CDR3 reads CASSQESSYSTDTQYF. As DNA, the CDR3 is TGCGCCAGCAGCCAAGAATCATCCTATTCGACAGATACGCAGTATTTT.

The CDR3 region has the DNA TGTGCCAGCCACGCCCCGGGGGTCGAGCAGTACTTC. This encodes CASHAPGVEQYF. The J gene is TRBJ2-7, the V gene TRBV11-2; D might be TRBD2 (6 bases). The V end lost 8 bases, the J end lost 6 bases, and 14 bases lay between the germline ends. The CDR3 consists of 12 residues. Germline loops: CDR1 SGHAT, CDR2 FQNNGV. The variable domain in full, with the rest retrieved from reference TRBV11-2 and TRBJ2-7, is EAGVAQSPRYKIIEKRQSVAFWCNPISGHATLYWYQQILGQGPKLLIQFQNNGVVDDSQLPKDRFSAERLKGVDSTLKIQPAKLEDSAVYLCASHAPGVEQYFGPGTRLTVT.

The chain has TRBV29-1 and TRBJ2-3; a weak D match, TRBD1 (5 bases). V was clipped by 4 bases and J by 0 bases, with 8 bases between them. The germline V gene encodes CDR1 SQVTM and CDR2 ANQGSEA. The CDR3 spans 13 residues. Here the CDR3 DNA reads TGCAGCGTTGTAACAGGAAGCACAGATACGCAGTATTTT. This translates into CSVVTGSTDTQYF.

The chain combines TRBV4-1 with TRBJ2-1; D tentatively fits TRBD1 or TRBD2 (6 bases each). This CDR3 has 12 residues. The germline V gene encodes CDR1 MGHRA and CDR2 YSYEKL. V lost 1 base and J 12 bases, leaving 10 bases between the germline ends. DNA of the CDR3: TGCGCCAGCAGCCAAGTAGGGGGGCCGCAGTTCTTC. Its protein is CASSQVGGPQFF.

The rearrangement joins TRBV19 to TRBJ2-4, with 7 bases fitting TRBD1. CDR3 length equals 16 residues. Per germline, CDR1 LNHDA and CDR2 SQIVND (reference sequence). V shed 3 bases, J shed 9 bases, and the junction held 14 bases outside the gene matches. CDR3 in amino acids: CASSIPSRNRGPIQYF. As DNA, the CDR3 is TGTGCCAGTAGTATCCCCTCCCGGAACAGGGGTCCCATTCAGTACTTC.

This clonotype was detected only a few times. The chain couples TRBV24-1 to TRBJ2-1, with D uncertain. The CDR3 has 13 amino acids. The germline CDR1 and CDR2 sequences are KGHDR and SFDVKD. The V end lost 9 bases, the J end lost 6 bases, and 14 bases lay between the germline ends. CDR3 coding DNA: TGTGCCACCGGGTCCCACAGTGGCAATGAGCAGTTCTTC. Its protein product is CATGSHSGNEQFF.

The genes are TRBV18 and TRBJ2-1; D is undetermined. The CDR3 extends over 14 amino acids. The ends were cut back, 0 bases at V and 8 bases at J, with 11 bases in the middle. Germline CDR1 is KGHSH and CDR2 is LQKENI. In DNA, the CDR3 is TGTGCCAGCTCACCACCGAGCAGGTCCCATGAGCAGTTCTTC. Its protein is CASSPPSRSHEQFF.

V and J are TRBV12-3 or TRBV12-4 and TRBJ2-7; D unresolved. The CDR3 consists of 14 residues. The V end was cut by 5 bases, the J end by 0 bases, with 11 bases between. The CDR3 spells CASSPPMSSYEQYF. CDR3 sequence (DNA): TGTGCCAGCAGTCCTCCCATGAGCTCCTACGAGCAGTACTTC.

This chain uses TRBV28 with TRBJ2-2, with 11 bases matching TRBD2. J gave up 1 base and V 4 bases, and 2 bases lay outside the gene matches. Germline CDR1 reads MDHEN; CDR2 reads SYDVKM. CDR3 length equals 16 residues. This CDR3 is CASSWGTSGNTGELFF. The CDR3 nucleotides read TGTGCCAGCAGTTGGGGGACTAGCGGGAACACCGGGGAGCTGTTTTTT.

This clonotype turned up a few times. The genes are TRBV10-3 and TRBJ2-1; TRBD2 matches 9 bases. CDR1 and CDR2 from the germline V gene are ENHRY and SYGVKD. With 8 bases clipped from V and 7 bases from J, the junction kept 6 bases outside the gene matches. This CDR3 comprises 13 residues. CDR3: CAIASGIGNEQFF. CDR3 DNA sequence: TGTGCCATCGCTAGCGGGATCGGGAATGAGCAGTTCTTC.

This clonotype came up a few times. The chain combines TRBV5-6 with TRBJ2-1; 8 positions match TRBD2. Losses at the gene ends were 0 bases for V and 3 bases for J; bases not matched to a gene: 8. This CDR3 is 17 amino acids long. Germline V lookup: CDR1 SGHDT, CDR2 YYEEEE. For the CDR3, the DNA is TGTGCCAGCAGCTTGGAGTACTTAGCGGGAAACTACAATGAGCAGTTCTTC. Translating it yields CASSLEYLAGNYNEQFF.

This clonotype was observed a handful of times. DNA for the CDR3: TGTGCCAGCAGCTTGATGGCAGGAACCAATCAGCCCCAGCATTTT. Residues: CASSLMAGTNQPQHF. This rearrangement joins TRBV5-5 to TRBJ1-5; D is uncertain. Germline V lookup: CDR1 SGHKS, CDR2 YYEKEE (reference sequence). V was trimmed by 1 base and J by 3 bases, leaving 11 bases between them. CDR3 length: 15 residues.

There are many counts of this clonotype. This chain uses TRBV18 with TRBJ2-7; 9 nucleotides align to TRBD2. The CDR3 is made up of 16 amino acids. V trimming: 0 bases; J trimming: 4 bases; junction bases outside the gene matches: 7. Germline assignment: CDR1 KGHSH and CDR2 LQKENI. CDR3 sequence (DNA): TGTGCCAGCTCACCACCGTTAGCGGGAGCGAGGTACGAGCAGTACTTC. It translates to CASSPPLAGARYEQYF.

This clonotype was observed a few times. The chain combines TRBV5-1 with TRBJ2-1; possibly TRBD2 for D (5 bases). The CDR3 sequence is 15 residues long. From germline, CDR1 is SGHRS and CDR2 YFSETQ. The V end lost 3 bases, the J end lost 6 bases, and 16 bases lay between the germline ends. CDR3 sequence reads: CASSYAGIRVNEQFF. The CDR3 DNA is TGCGCCAGCAGCTACGCCGGGATCAGAGTCAATGAGCAGTTCTTC.

This clonotype showed up many times. V gene TRBV20-1 combines with J gene TRBJ2-1; D is perhaps TRBD2 (5 bases). The germline V and J ends were trimmed by 2 bases and 6 bases, with 11 bases remaining between them. This CDR3 has 13 amino acids. CDR1 DFQATT and CDR2 SNEGSKA come from the germline V gene (reference sequence). CDR3 in DNA: TGCAGTGCTAGACACCAACTAGTCAATGAGCAGTTCTTC. It specifies CSARHQLVNEQFF.

This chain links TRBV7-6 with TRBJ2-1; weak D call: TRBD2 (5 bases). The CDR3 has 14 amino acids. The V gene's germline CDR1 is SGHVS and CDR2 FNYEAQ. V lost 5 bases, J lost 8 bases, and 16 bases lay in between. CDR3 sequence (DNA): TGTGCCAGCAGCGTCCGACTGGGGAGATATGAGCAGTTCTTC. It is translated as CASSVRLGRYEQFF.